This T cell receptor beta chain is from a study of blood T cell repertoires in COVID-19. For the study at large: From the United States, Italy and Spain came samples of acute and convalescent COVID-19. The analysed material was cDNA or gDNA that came from T cells, B-cell-depleted T cells, or PBMCs.

Produced via immunoSEQ multiplex PCR; TCRdb's table is partial and in-frame only. The data show 190,000 or so clones, with 87% seen just once and about a tenth held by the top ten. CDR3 length equals 17 residues. V dropped 6 bases and J dropped 3; count of bases not matched to a gene: 10. CDR1 is MNHEY, CDR2 SVGEGT, per germline. Membership in each cohort depended on participant-reported clinical history. The chain has TRBV6-2 or TRBV6-3 and TRBJ2-7, with 14 bases fitting TRBD2. Input material: PBMCs or T cells enriched from blood (not recorded which). This clonotype was obtained from a young man with acute COVID-19. The CDR3: CASSRGTSGSGGYEQYF. In DNA, the CDR3 is TGTGCCAGCAGCCGAGGGACTAGCGGGAGCGGGGGCTACGAGCAGTACTTC.